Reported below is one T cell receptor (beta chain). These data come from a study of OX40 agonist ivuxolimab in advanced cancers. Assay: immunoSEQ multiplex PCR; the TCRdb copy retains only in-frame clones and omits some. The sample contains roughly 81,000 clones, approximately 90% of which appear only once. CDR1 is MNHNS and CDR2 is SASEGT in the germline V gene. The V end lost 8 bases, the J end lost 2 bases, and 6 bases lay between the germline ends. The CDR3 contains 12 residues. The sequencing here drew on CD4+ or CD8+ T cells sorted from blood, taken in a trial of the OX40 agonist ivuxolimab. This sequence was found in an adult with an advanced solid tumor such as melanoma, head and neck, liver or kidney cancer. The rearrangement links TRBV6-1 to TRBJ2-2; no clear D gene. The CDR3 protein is CASYPNTGELFF. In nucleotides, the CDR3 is TGTGCCAGCTATCCTAACACCGGGGAGCTGTTTTTT.